This entry features one TCR beta chain sequence. Its antigen specificity is not known. No much larger clonotype is one base removed from it; base qualities were not supplied. TCRbeta CDR3 regions were amplified from genomic DNA by means of the immunoSEQ Assay, a bias-controlled multiplex PCR. The paper's processing steps were these. Nucleated cell counts per sample were estimated from amplification of reference gene primers within the assay. Sequence reads were collapsed and filtered to measure the absolute abundance of every unique TCRbeta CDR3 rearrangement. For each sample, productive Simpson clonality was calculated as the square root of Simpson's diversity index over productive rearrangements. Drawn from immuneACCESS, this table holds only the in-frame rearrangements with V and J called that TCRdb kept. Clones are partly lost; checked studies trace under half to an unresolved V gene and leave the rest unexplained. V and J calls and clone size come straight from that table; D and trimming were deduced from the DNA. This sample gives hundreds of thousands of clones in total; about 90% of them show up just once. Clones ranked in the top ten supply more than 0.8% of the sample.

According to the germline V gene, CDR1 reads MNHEY and CDR2 reads SVGAGI. Trimming takes 7 bases from V and 5 bases from J, and the germline ends sit 12 bases apart. Including the terminal cysteine and phenylalanine, the CDR3 comprises 13 residues. Of all the DNA, just the CDR3 is kept, 39 bases in frame from base 1. These data are taken from a study of blood T cell repertoires in COVID-19 (dated by TCRdb to 2018 to 2021). Context from the whole study: Samples from collaborators originated in the United States, Italy and Spain and spanned both the acute and convalescent phases of COVID-19. The sample metadata nearly always contained a de-identified subject ID, COVID-19 status, age in years and sex. Where available, HLA class I and class II types were obtained from metadata supplied by the sample provider rather than from assay-based typing. The repertoires were released in a freely available public database intended as a resource for research on the immune response to SARS-CoV-2. Deeply sampled blood TCRbeta repertoires from subjects exposed to, actively infected with, or recovered from COVID-19 were included in the dataset. Samples were obtained from the ongoing ImmuneRACE study (first 160 participants) and from over 1,000 subjects provided by 6 global collaborators. The prospective study material was composed of cDNA or gDNA derived from T cells, B-cell-depleted T cells, or PBMCs.

Participants in the prospective study were enrolled through a virtual design, were aged roughly 18 to 90 years, and lived in roughly 24 United States geographic areas. To assign participants to cohorts, the prospective study relied on clinical history that participants themselves reported in a screening survey and a study questionnaire. Recovered participants in ImmuneRACE Cohort 3 were defined by two consecutive negative NP/OP PCR tests, clearance by a healthcare professional, or resolution of symptoms. In the prospective study, whole blood, serum and a nasopharyngeal or oropharyngeal swab were collected from each participant by mobile phlebotomists. Additional blood draws and questionnaires over an approximately 2-month period could optionally be provided by prospective study participants. Blood samples from the prospective study were shipped frozen or at room temperature prior to DNA extraction.

Paper-wide results and their limitations: How much clinical and demographic metadata was included differed by source and by participant, and the metadata was provided uncurated.

The chain joins TRBV6-5 to TRBJ2-1, and possibly TRBD1, on 6 matching bases. The sequence derives from a woman aged 25 to 39 who had recovered from COVID-19. Sequenced: PBMCs or T cells enriched from blood (not recorded which). The CDR3 loop reads CASTRTENNEQFF. The nucleotide sequence reads TGTGCCAGCACCAGGACAGAAAACAATGAGCAGTTCTTC.